The 9 T cell receptor beta chains below come from one sample, sequenced in a study of blood T cell repertoires in COVID-19. The method was immunoSEQ multiplex PCR; TCRdb's version includes in-frame clones alone and lacks a portion of them. The profile shows 130,000 or so clones, 75% to 90% of them singletons. The sample was peripheral blood. The source is a man aged 60 to 69 with active or convalescent COVID-19.

The chain employs TRBV6-1 and TRBJ2-7; the match to TRBD2 covers 10 bases. There are 16 residues in the CDR3. V lost 4 bases, J lost 2 bases, and 8 bases stayed unmatched. Germline V gives CDR1 MNHNS, CDR2 SASEGT. This chain's CDR3 is CASSARTSGEAYEQYF. The DNA of the CDR3 is TGTGCCAGCAGTGCCCGGACTAGCGGAGAGGCCTACGAGCAGTACTTC.

The chain joins TRBV3-1 (or the pseudogene TRBV3-2) to TRBJ2-1; 10 nucleotides line up with TRBD2. Germline lookup yields CDR1 LGHDT and CDR2 YNNKEL (reference sequence). V shed 2 bases, J shed 6 bases, and the junction held 4 bases outside the gene matches. CDR3 size: 15 residues. The DNA for the CDR3 is TGTGCCAGCAGCCAATCCAGCGGGAGGGCCAATGAGCAGTTCTTC. Encoded protein: CASSQSSGRANEQFF.

This sequence joins TRBV10-1 and TRBJ2-1; 13 positions agree with TRBD2. The V gene's germline CDR1 is WNHNN and CDR2 SYGVQD (reference sequence). The CDR3 totals 20 residues. With 4 bases clipped from V and 1 base from J, the junction kept 13 bases outside the gene matches. The CDR3 nucleotides read TGCGCCAGCAGTGCGGGACTAGCGGGACTCAAGGGTTTTTCCTACAATGAGCAGTTCTTC. Amino acids: CASSAGLAGLKGFSYNEQFF.

V gene TRBV10-3 combines with J gene TRBJ2-4, with D possibly matching TRBD1 (6 bases). This CDR3 region has 15 residues. CDR1 and CDR2 from the germline V gene are ENHRY and SYGVKD. Trimming pared 8 bases from V and 3 bases from J, leaving 17 bases between. CDR3 residues: CAIGQPGEGKNIQYF. CDR3 DNA sequence: TGTGCCATCGGACAGCCAGGGGAAGGCAAAAACATTCAGTACTTC.

This chain uses TRBV2 with TRBJ1-5; TRBD1 agrees at 8 bases. This CDR3 has 13 residues. Germline CDR1 and CDR2: SNHLY and FYNNEI. V lost 11 bases, J lost 3 bases, and 6 bases stayed unmatched. Here the CDR3 reads CAGLDRDNQPQHF. The CDR3 nucleotides read TGTGCCGGCCTGGACAGGGACAATCAGCCCCAGCATTTT.

The J gene is TRBJ1-2, the V gene TRBV2; 10 nucleotides agree with TRBD1. J lost 1 base, V lost 6 bases, and 2 bases had no gene match. This CDR3 contains 14 residues. Germline CDR1 and CDR2: SNHLY and FYNNEI. CDR3 bases: TGTGCCAGCAGAGGGGACAGGGGTAACTATGGCTACACCTTC. It encodes CASRGDRGNYGYTF. Based on the CDR3 plus reference TRBV2 and TRBJ1-2, the full variable domain is EPEVTQTPSHQVTQMGQEVILRCVPISNHLYFYWYRQILGQKVEFLVSFYNNEISEKSEIFDDQFSVERPDGSNFTLKIRSTKLEDSAMYFCASRGDRGNYGYTFGSGTRLTVV.

The V gene is TRBV27, the J gene TRBJ1-6; D is ambiguous. Per the germline V gene, CDR1 is MNHEY and CDR2 is SMNVEV (reference sequence). Trimming shortened V by 3 bases and J by 7 bases, and 7 bases separated the two germline ends. The CDR3 is 13 amino acids. The CDR3 nucleotides read TGTGCCAGCAGTTTTGGCGGAAATTCACCCCTCCACTTT. This codes for CASSFGGNSPLHF.

The J gene is TRBJ2-7, the V gene TRBV3-1 (or the pseudogene TRBV3-2), with 9 bases fitting TRBD1. Looked up from germline, CDR1 is LGHDT and CDR2 is YNNKEL (reference sequence). This CDR3 has 13 amino acids. V lost 6 bases, J lost 7 bases, and 7 bases stayed unmatched. CDR3 in DNA: TGTGCCAGCAGACACGGGACAGGGCAAGAGCAGTACTTC. Translation: CASRHGTGQEQYF.

This clone has a single count. V gene TRBV5-1 combines with J gene TRBJ2-1; 7 positions match TRBD2. The CDR3 contains 15 residues. V dropped 2 bases and J dropped 1; count of bases not matched to a gene: 3. Germline V gene lookup returns CDR1 SGHRS and CDR2 YFSETQ. The CDR3 nucleotides are TGCGCCAGCAGCTTCCCTAGCGGATCCTACAATGAGCAGTTCTTC. Translating gives CASSFPSGSYNEQFF. Full variable domain (outside the CDR3, taken from reference TRBV5-1 and TRBJ2-1): KAGVTQTPRYLIKTRGQQVTLSCSPISGHRSVSWYQQTPGQGLQFLFEYFSETQRNKGNFPGRFSGRQFSNSRSEMNVSTLELGDSALYLCASSFPSGSYNEQFFGPGTRLTVL.